The rows below give T cell receptor beta chains drawn from one sample of a study of blood T cells in healthy people across ages. TCRdb passed the 5' RACE reads through MiXCR, listing each CDR3 protein once. The table records roughly 1,500,000 distinct CDR3 sequences, around 35% of them present only once. The specimen was blood. Source of these receptors: a woman in her twenties or thirties in good health. Both conserved end residues are part of each CDR3. D genes are given only for firm matches. Size is omitted from some rows. Given values are once, few, many or a class for expanded clones.

j_call,v_call,cdr3_length,d_call,clone_size,cdr3_nt,cdr3_aa
TRBJ2-5,TRBV15,13,.,many,TGTGCCACCAGCAGAGATCGGGGAGAGACCCAGTACTTC,CATSRDRGETQYF
TRBJ1-2,TRBV5-1,13,.,many,TGCGCCAGCAGCTTGGCAGGACAGCCTGGCTACACCTTC,CASSLAGQPGYTF
TRBJ2-5,TRBV2,15,.,few,TGTGCCAGCACAGAGAATAGGGGTCCTCAAGAGACCCAGTACTTC,CASTENRGPQETQYF
TRBJ2-7,TRBV4-1,16,TRBD2,.,TGCGCCAGCAGCCCCGCCCGGGGAGGGAGTCTTTACGAGCAGTACTTC,CASSPARGGSLYEQYF
TRBJ1-1,TRBV29-1,12,TRBD1,many,TGCAGCGTGGGACAGGGGAGCACTGAAGCTTTCTTT,CSVGQGSTEAFF
TRBJ2-6,TRBV21-1,18,.,.,TGTGCCAGCAGCCAGACGGGACAGGTTTTATCTGGGGCCATCGTCCTGACTTTC,CASSQTGQVLSGAIVLTF
TRBJ2-7,TRBV5-5,16,.,.,TGTGCCAGCAGCCCGTGGATTACGGCCACGGAGGGAGAGCAGTACTTC,CASSPWITATEGEQYF
TRBJ2-3,TRBV7-2,11,.,many,TGTGCCAGCATGGGTTCAGATACGCAGTATTTT,CASMGSDTQYF
TRBJ2-3,TRBV6-1,19,TRBD2,.,TGTGCCAGCAGTGACCGCGGGGGCGGGGGGGCCTATAGCACAGATACGCAGTATTTT,CASSDRGGGGAYSTDTQYF
TRBJ2-5,TRBV4-2,18,.,.,TGTGCCAGCAGCCAAGAGGAGGGGCTAGTGGGGGGCCAAGAGACCCAGTACTTC,CASSQEEGLVGGQETQYF
TRBJ2-1,TRBV20-1,14,.,.,TGCAGTGCTAGAGCGGGTCTCTCCTACAATGAGCAGTTCTTC,CSARAGLSYNEQFF
TRBJ1-5,TRBV5-1,14,.,.,TGCGCCAGCAGTTCCGGGGGCGTCAATCAGCCCCAGCATTTT,CASSSGGVNQPQHF
TRBJ2-1,TRBV20-1,12,.,.,TGCAGGGCCGGGACATCCTACAATGAGCAGTTCTTC,CRAGTSYNEQFF
TRBJ2-3,TRBV12-3/TRBV12-4,14,.,.,TGTGCCAGCAGCAAGATGGTCCCCACAGATACGCAGTATTTT,CASSKMVPTDTQYF
TRBJ2-5,TRBV5-7,14,.,few,TGTGCCAGCAGCTTGGCAGGCAGCTACTGGGAGCAGTACTTC,CASSLAGSYWEQYF
TRBJ2-1,TRBV7-9,14,TRBD2,few,TGTGCCAGCAGCTTCCGGGAGGGCTACAATGAGCAGTTCTTC,CASSFREGYNEQFF
TRBJ2-1,TRBV27,14,.,few,TGTGCCAGCAGTAACCTAGCAGGGGTCGGTGAGCAGTTCTTC,CASSNLAGVGEQFF
TRBJ2-3,TRBV19,15,.,.,TGTGCCAGTAGTATCGGGGCGGGAAGCACAGATACGCAGTATTTT,CASSIGAGSTDTQYF
TRBJ2-1,TRBV13,14,TRBD2,few,TGTGCCAGCAGCCCCGGGGGGAACTACAATGAGCAGTTCTTC,CASSPGGNYNEQFF
TRBJ2-3,TRBV5-1,14,.,few,TGCGCCAGCAGCTTTGGACAGACCTCGGATACGCAGTATTTT,CASSFGQTSDTQYF
TRBJ2-7,TRBV12-3/TRBV12-4,14,.,.,TGTGCCAGCAGTTTAGAAGGTGGTTGGTACGAGCAGTACTTC,CASSLEGGWYEQYF
TRBJ2-1,TRBV4-1,16,TRBD2,few,TGCGCCAGCAGCCGGCAAGCGGGGGCGCCATACAATGAGCAGTTCTTC,CASSRQAGAPYNEQFF
TRBJ2-3,TRBV6-1,14,.,.,TGTGCCAGCAGAAGTGCCTCTGGCACAGATACGCAGTATTTT,CASRSASGTDTQYF
TRBJ2-1,TRBV13,12,.,.,TGTGCCAGCAGCTTAGAAAACAATGAGCAGTTCTTC,CASSLENNEQFF
TRBJ2-7,TRBV20-1,13,.,few,TGCAGTGCTAGAGACGCACGGGGAGACGAGCAGTACTTC,CSARDARGDEQYF
TRBJ1-3,TRBV7-8,15,.,.,TGTGCCAGCAGCCCCCGGGACTTCTCTGGAAACACCATATATTTT,CASSPRDFSGNTIYF
TRBJ1-5,TRBV20-1,16,TRBD1,.,TGCGGTGCCGTCAAGGGAGGGACAGGGGCGGCTCAGCCCCAGCATTTT,CGAVKGGTGAAQPQHF
TRBJ1-1,TRBV30,11,.,few,TGTGCCTGGAGTCTCTCTGACGAAGCTTTCTTT,CAWSLSDEAFF
TRBJ2-1,TRBV6-5,16,TRBD1,few,TGTGCCAGCAGTTATACCGGGACAGGGCTTTTTAATGAGCAGTTCTTC,CASSYTGTGLFNEQFF
TRBJ2-1,TRBV20-1,12,.,few,TGCAGTGCTAGAAGAACTAGCAATGAGCAGTTCTTC,CSARRTSNEQFF
TRBJ2-5,TRBV30,16,TRBD2,.,TGTGCCTGGAGTGTTTTTGCGGGAGCGTACCAAGAGACCCAGTACTTC,CAWSVFAGAYQETQYF
TRBJ1-4,TRBV9,15,.,.,TGTGCCAGCAGCGTAGCCATCGGGGGCAGCGAAAAACTGTTTTTT,CASSVAIGGSEKLFF
TRBJ1-3,TRBV6-1,14,.,.,TGTGCCAGCAGGACAGGTATCTCTGGAAACACCATATATTTT,CASRTGISGNTIYF
TRBJ2-1,TRBV20-1,15,TRBD2,many,TGCAGTGCTAGAATCGGCCCGACTAGCGATTACGAGCAGTTCTTC,CSARIGPTSDYEQFF
TRBJ1-1,TRBV28,13,.,.,TGTGCCAGCCTACCTAGGAGGAACACTGAAGCTTTCTTT,CASLPRRNTEAFF
TRBJ2-7,TRBV27,14,TRBD1,.,TGTGCCAGCAGTTTCGACAGGGGGCGCCACGAGCAGTACTTC,CASSFDRGRHEQYF
TRBJ2-7,TRBV4-2,15,.,.,TGTGCCAGCAGCCAAGATAGAGACGTGCCCTACGAGCAGTACTTC,CASSQDRDVPYEQYF
TRBJ2-7,TRBV13,16,.,.,TGTGCCAGCAGCTCTAGCGCCCAACTCTCGAGGAATGAGCAGTACTTC,CASSSSAQLSRNEQYF
TRBJ2-1,TRBV7-8,17,.,few,TGTGCCAGCAGCTTTGAGGGGGGCTCCCACTCCTACAATGAGCAGTTCTTC,CASSFEGGSHSYNEQFF
TRBJ2-1,TRBV9,13,.,.,TGTGCCAGCAGCGCCTCGCTCTACAATGAGCAGTTCTTC,CASSASLYNEQFF
TRBJ2-2,TRBV20-1,15,.,.,TGCAGCGCCTCAGGTTTCGGGTACTACACCGGGGAGCTGTTTTTT,CSASGFGYYTGELFF
TRBJ2-3,TRBV20-1,13,.,.,TGCAGTGCTAGGGCGCAGAGCACAGATACGCAGTATTTT,CSARAQSTDTQYF